The table lists the clone carrying this T cell receptor (beta chain) with a count of one. Its specificity is unknown. Sorting of unstimulated PBMCs yielded separate CD3+CD4+ and CD3+CD8+ fractions. The data originate from a study of T cell clones after liver transplantation. The overall study: TCRbeta sequencing after a pre-transplant mixed lymphocyte reaction identified graft-donor-reactive clones, later tracked in post-transplant blood. At least one year of complete immunosuppression withdrawal without enzymes over twice normal defined tolerance.

TCRdb keeps only in-frame clones here, not all; method: immunoSEQ multiplex PCR. In the table there are 65,000 to 85,000 clones, roughly 80% of which are singletons. Study-wide points: Post-transplant, graft-donor-reactive CD4 TCRbeta sequences in blood dropped significantly in most of the 8 subjects.

Trimming shortened V by 0 bases and J by 4 bases, and 12 bases separated the two germline ends. Germline values: CDR1 MNHEY, CDR2 SMNVEV (reference sequence). There are 15 residues in the CDR3. The origin of this receptor is a human patient who received a liver transplant. Some of these T cells may belong to the graft donor. Sequences were derived from CD4+ T cells from blood, sampled roughly 48 months after liver transplant. V usage is TRBV27 and J usage is TRBJ2-5, with a possible D match to TRBD1 (6 bases). Here the CDR3 reads CASSLSSTGRETQYF. The CDR3 DNA follows: TGTGCCAGCAGTTTATCCTCGACAGGACGAGAGACCCAGTACTTC.